The 11 T cell receptor beta chains below come from one sample, sequenced in a study of breast tumors, draining lymph nodes, adjacent tissues (dated by TCRdb to about 2016). The lymph node samples were taken from the axillary draining lymph nodes of breast cancer patients. Library preparation employed multiplex PCR. For sequencing, an Illumina HiSeq 2000 was employed. TCRdb reran the public reads through fastp at Q25 and MiXCR, keeping productive beta chains. Each entry is one CDR3 protein sequence, shown with its most common DNA and genes. The sample table contains about 230,000 distinct CDR3 sequences; only one count was recorded for approximately 31% of them. Together, the top ten hold about 1.4% of the sample. Source material: axillary lymph node tissue. The receptors originated from a female donor with breast cancer. Some clones in this sample may be carry-over from other donors' samples.

This clonotype was observed many times. The rearrangement joins TRBV20-1 to TRBJ2-7; perhaps TRBD2 as D (6 bases). CDR1 and CDR2 from the germline V gene are DFQATT and SNEGSKA (reference sequence). V lost 3 bases to trimming and J lost 5 bases, with 14 bases between them. This CDR3 contains 13 residues. CDR3 amino acids: CSASSGEGDEQYF. CDR3 sequence (DNA): TGCAGTGCTAGTAGCGGAGAGGGCGACGAGCAGTACTTC.

For this clonotype: With a much larger clone just one base away, this may be a read error. This likely comes from a read error, as the CDR3 has no conserved phenylalanine or tryptophan at its end. The chain is built from TRBV12-3 or TRBV12-4 and TRBJ2-5; TRBD2 agrees at 10 bases. The junction had 11 bases not matched to a gene; V was cut back by 6 bases and J by 4 bases. CDR3 length equals 16 residues. The CDR3 loop reads CASSETIAGGGETQYS. The CDR3 bases are TGTGCCAGCAGCGAGACAATAGCGGGAGGCGGAGAGACCCAGTACTCC.

In its sample, this clonotype was seen many times. The CDR3 nucleotides are TGTGCCTGGGCCGGACAGCACAATCAGCCCCAGCATTTT. It specifies CAWAGQHNQPQHF. The V call is TRBV30, the J call TRBJ1-5; D might be TRBD1 (6 bases). Per germline, CDR1 GTSNPN and CDR2 SVGIG (reference sequence). V was clipped by 5 bases and J by 3 bases, with 11 bases between them. The CDR3 sequence is 13 residues long.

This clonotype was picked up many times. The chain links TRBV6-5 to TRBJ2-7; 9 bases line up with TRBD2. This CDR3 is built from 15 residues. Germline V lookup: CDR1 MNHEY, CDR2 SVGAGI. The ends lost 6 bases at V and 5 bases at J; junction bases unmatched: 11. The CDR3 DNA reads TGTGCCAGCAGCAGAGTAGCGGGAGTAACCCACGAGCAGTACTTC. This gives the protein CASSRVAGVTHEQYF.

The V call is TRBV11-2, the J call TRBJ1-1, with D possibly matching TRBD1 (5 bases). The CDR3 spans 14 residues. CDR1 is SGHAT, CDR2 FQNNGV, per germline. The V end lost 1 base, the J end lost 11 bases, and 17 bases lay between the germline ends. In DNA, the CDR3 is TGTGCCAGCAGCTTAGGGGGGTTAGGGGCTGGGGCTTTCTTT. As protein: CASSLGGLGAGAFF. Filled out from reference TRBV11-2 and TRBJ1-1, the complete variable domain reads EAGVAQSPRYKIIEKRQSVAFWCNPISGHATLYWYQQILGQGPKLLIQFQNNGVVDDSQLPKDRFSAERLKGVDSTLKIQPAKLEDSAVYLCASSLGGLGAGAFFGQGTRLTVV.

This clonotype was counted at least ten times. This chain joins TRBV5-1 and TRBJ2-2; 7 nucleotides line up with TRBD1. The V and J ends lost 4 bases and 0 bases, in that order; junction bases with no gene match: 6. Germline-derived CDR1 and CDR2 are SGHRS and YFSETQ. The CDR3 runs 16 residues. DNA for the CDR3: TGCGCCAGCAGCCCTACAGGGGCAACGAACACCGGGGAGCTGTTTTTT. It yields the protein CASSPTGATNTGELFF.

This clonotype was detected many times. The chain carries TRBV4-1 and TRBJ2-1; D call uncertain. The germline CDR1 and CDR2 sequences are MGHRA and YSYEKL. The germline V and J ends were trimmed by 0 bases and 4 bases, with 1 base remaining between them. The CDR3 sequence is 12 residues long. CDR3 protein: CASSQDYNEQFF. CDR3 in DNA: TGCGCCAGCAGCCAAGATTACAATGAGCAGTTCTTC.

For this clonotype: This sequence may be a read error, since a much larger clone differs from it by one base. The rearrangement links TRBV18 to TRBJ2-3, with unresolved D. The CDR3 is made up of 13 amino acids. Looked up from germline, CDR1 is KGHSH and CDR2 is LQKENI. The CDR3 nucleotides read TGTGCCAGCTCACCAGCCCTCACAGATATGCAGTATTTT. This codes for CASSPALTDMQYF.

Comments on this clonotype: The junction shows a germline mismatch at one end, possibly a read error. The chain links TRBV24-1 to TRBJ2-3, with 7 bases matching TRBD1. The germline V gene has CDR1 KGHDR and CDR2 SFDVKD. This CDR3 region has 12 residues. CDR3 in DNA: TGCGCCACCAGTGACCTTGGACAGGAGCAGTATTTT. Translating it yields CATSDLGQEQYF.

The chain recombines TRBV20-1 with TRBJ1-5; D gene unclear. V shed 6 bases and J shed 12 bases, with 15 bases lying between them. The germline CDR1 and CDR2 sequences are DFQATT and SNEGSKA (reference sequence). CDR3 length: 11 residues. Here the CDR3 reads CSAGLAQYQHF. The CDR3 coding sequence is TGCAGTGCCGGACTAGCACAGTACCAGCATTTT.

This clonotype occurred many times. The chain uses TRBV5-1 and TRBJ2-7, with D unclear. Germline V gene sequence: CDR1 SGHRS, CDR2 YFSETQ. This CDR3 is 15 amino acids long. The V and J ends lost 0 bases and 5 bases respectively, with 15 bases between them. The DNA for the CDR3 is TGCGCCAGCAGCTTGGGCGCACCCACCCTCCACGAGCAGTACTTC. Translated, it gives CASSLGAPTLHEQYF.